One TCR beta chain is described in this entry. The data are from a study of blood T cell repertoires in COVID-19. CDR3 length: 15 amino acids. Germline values: CDR1 MNHEY, CDR2 SVGAGI. With 2 bases removed from V and 3 bases from J, the gap between germline ends came to 14 bases. Sequencing used immunoSEQ multiplex PCR; TCRdb keeps in-frame clones, though not all of them. Among about 78,000 clones, approximately 90% were seen once, and the ten largest hold around 5%. The TCR comes from an elderly woman with active or convalescent COVID-19. Sequenced input: peripheral blood. The chain has TRBV6-5 and TRBJ2-7; D possibly corresponds to TRBD1 (5 bases). In DNA form, the CDR3 reads TGTGCCAGCAGTTACCTTGGCAGGGTACGCTACGAGCAGTACTTC. Its protein product is CASSYLGRVRYEQYF.